This note documents a single TCR beta chain sequence. Its antigen is unknown. Base qualities are not provided; no much larger clone lies one nucleotide away. Per the germline V gene (reference sequence), LNHDA is the CDR1 and SQIVND is the CDR2. V gives up 6 bases and J gives up 4 bases, and the segment between their germline ends measures 21 bases. Counted from cysteine to phenylalanine, this CDR3 has 16 amino acids. Just the 48-base CDR3 DNA is kept, in frame starting at base 1. This record comes from a study of CXCR4 blockade with PD-1 therapy in pancreatic cancer (dated by TCRdb to the late 2010s). Notes on the research overall: The study combined multiplex immunohistochemistry and TCRbeta immunosequencing of resected pancreatic ductal adenocarcinoma with ex vivo slice culture testing PD-1 and CXCR4 blockade. To assess intratumoral heterogeneity, two geographically distinct regions from each of roughly 6 tumors were TCR-sequenced. Beyond this particular receptor, the publication reports: Because only TCRbeta chains were sequenced, true antigen-specificity overlap among convergent dominant clones remained unconfirmed while awaiting paired alpha-beta single-cell sequencing. The frequency of each amino acid clone correlated strongly with the number of distinct nucleotide rearrangements encoding that clone, suggesting convergent selection driven by common tumor antigens. Although tumors showed clonal expansion, with a mean productive clonality of 0.14 compared with 0.04 to 0.06 in healthy blood, clonality was not correlated with survival.

Extracted DNA was used for immunosequencing of TCRbeta CDR3 regions with the immunoSEQ Assay at Adaptive Biotechnologies. Per the source publication's procedure: To measure the absolute abundance of each unique TCRbeta CDR3, the sequences were collapsed and filtered. Clonality, calculated using only productive in-frame rearrangements, was defined as 1 minus Pielou's evenness. For regional overlap, the top 100 nucleotide rearrangements were followed across paired samples, and the Morisita index was used to compare paired samples against unrelated samples. The immunoSEQ Rearrangement Details tool was used to assess convergence of nucleotide rearrangements onto identical amino acid sequences. This is the immuneACCESS table as TCRdb keeps it, with only in-frame sequences that have V and J called. A part of the clones is gone; compared with another copy, unresolved V genes explain less than half, and the rest is unexplained. The DNA gave D and trimming, while V, J and clone size come from that table. Within this sample are approximately 17,000 clones, with around 72% of them counted one time only. Around 6.1% of the sample is in the top ten clones.

None of the patients whose archived tumor blocks were used had received neoadjuvant therapy prior to resection. In the preserved-tissue arm, the study used over 28 surgical resection samples taken from more than 20 pancreatic ductal adenocarcinoma patients who had not previously been treated. For the resection arm, ten 5-micron curls of FFPE tumor adjacent to the multiplex immunohistochemistry slide were used for DNA extraction. This TCR was recovered from a human donor with pancreatic ductal adenocarcinoma. Rearrangement joined TRBV19 to TRBJ1-1, with an unclear D gene assignment. Input material: tumor tissue. In nucleotide form, the sequence is TGTGCCAGTAGCCTCAGGAGAAGAACCGTGGGCACTGAAGCTTTCTTT. Translated, it reads CASSLRRRTVGTEAFF.